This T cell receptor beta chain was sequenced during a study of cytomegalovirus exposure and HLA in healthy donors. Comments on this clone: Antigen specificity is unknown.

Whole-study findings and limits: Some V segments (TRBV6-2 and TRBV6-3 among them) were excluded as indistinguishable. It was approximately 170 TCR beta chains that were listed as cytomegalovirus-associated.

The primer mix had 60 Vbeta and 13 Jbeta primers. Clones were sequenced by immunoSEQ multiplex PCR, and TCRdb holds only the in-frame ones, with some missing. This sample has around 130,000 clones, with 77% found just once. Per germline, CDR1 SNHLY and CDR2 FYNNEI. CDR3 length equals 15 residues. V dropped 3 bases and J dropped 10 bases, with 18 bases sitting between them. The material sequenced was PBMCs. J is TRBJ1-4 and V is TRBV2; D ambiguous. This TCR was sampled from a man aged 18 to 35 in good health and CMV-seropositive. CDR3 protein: CASSEGSGRLGKLFF. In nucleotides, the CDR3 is TGTGCCAGCAGTGAGGGCTCTGGGAGATTGGGAAAACTGTTTTTT.